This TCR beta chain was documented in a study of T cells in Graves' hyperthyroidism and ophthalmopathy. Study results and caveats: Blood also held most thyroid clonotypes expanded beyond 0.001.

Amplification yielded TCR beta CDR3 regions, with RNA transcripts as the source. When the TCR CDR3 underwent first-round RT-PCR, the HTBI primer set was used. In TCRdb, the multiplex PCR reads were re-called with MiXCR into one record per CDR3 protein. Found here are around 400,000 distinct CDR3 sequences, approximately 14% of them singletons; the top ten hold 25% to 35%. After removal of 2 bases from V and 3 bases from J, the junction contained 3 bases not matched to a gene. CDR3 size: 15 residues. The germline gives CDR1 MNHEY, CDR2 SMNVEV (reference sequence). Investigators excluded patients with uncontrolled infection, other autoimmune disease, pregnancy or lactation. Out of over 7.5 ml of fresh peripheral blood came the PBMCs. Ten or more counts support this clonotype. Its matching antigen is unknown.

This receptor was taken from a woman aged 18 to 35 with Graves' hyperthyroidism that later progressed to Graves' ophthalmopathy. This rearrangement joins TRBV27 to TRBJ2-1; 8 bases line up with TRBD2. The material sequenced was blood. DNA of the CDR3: TGTGCCAGCAGTTTAGAGGCGGGAGGCTACAATGAGCAGTTCTTC. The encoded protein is CASSLEAGGYNEQFF.